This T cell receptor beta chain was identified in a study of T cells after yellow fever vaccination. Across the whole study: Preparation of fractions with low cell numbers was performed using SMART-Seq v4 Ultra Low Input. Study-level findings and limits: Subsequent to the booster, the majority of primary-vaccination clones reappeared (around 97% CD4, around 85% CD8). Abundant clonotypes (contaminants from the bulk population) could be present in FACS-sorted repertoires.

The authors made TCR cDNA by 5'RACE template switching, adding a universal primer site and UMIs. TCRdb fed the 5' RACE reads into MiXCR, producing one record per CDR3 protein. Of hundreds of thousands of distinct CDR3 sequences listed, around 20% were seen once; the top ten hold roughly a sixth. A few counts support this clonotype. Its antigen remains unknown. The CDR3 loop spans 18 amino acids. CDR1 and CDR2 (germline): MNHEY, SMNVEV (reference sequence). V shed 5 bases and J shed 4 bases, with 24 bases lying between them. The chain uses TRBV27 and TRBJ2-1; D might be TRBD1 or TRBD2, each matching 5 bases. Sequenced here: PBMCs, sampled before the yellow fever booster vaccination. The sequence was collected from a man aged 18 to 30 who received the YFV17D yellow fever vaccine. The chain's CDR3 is CASSHGTGLQGVYNEQFF. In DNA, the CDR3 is TGTGCCAGCAGTCATGGGACGGGTTTGCAAGGAGTATACAATGAGCAGTTCTTC.